Listed below are T cell receptor beta chains from one sample, sequenced in a study of Ad26.COV2.S vaccination and SARS-CoV-2 variants. Measured with immunoSEQ multiplex PCR; TCRdb has only the in-frame clones, and not every one. The table includes a few hundred thousand clones, roughly 90% detected once. The sequenced sample was peripheral blood, obtained in a trial of Ad26.COV2.S vaccine versus placebo. The receptors derive from a person aged 18-60 years who received the Ad26.COV2.S COVID-19 vaccine or a placebo. Both conserved end residues are part of each CDR3. D genes are given only for firm matches. Only some rows state a clone size, as once, few, many or a class for expanded clones.

j_call v_call d_call clone_size cdr3_nt cdr3_aa
TRBJ2-1 TRBV7-6 TRBD1 . TGTGCCAGCAGCTTAGCACAGGGGATCATAGATGAGCAGTTCTTC CASSLAQGIIDEQFF
TRBJ1-1 TRBV5-1 . . TGCGCCAGCAGCCAACGGGGGCGCACTGAAGCTTTCTTT CASSQRGRTEAFF
TRBJ2-1 TRBV4-1 TRBD2 once TGCGCCAGCAGCCATCACCTAGCGGGGGGCCGGGGGCAGTTCTTC CASSHHLAGGRGQFF
TRBJ2-7 TRBV9 TRBD2 once TGTGCCAGCAGCCACTCCCTGGCGGGGGGCTACGAGCAGTACTTC CASSHSLAGGYEQYF
TRBJ1-2 TRBV10-1 . . TGCGCCAGCACGAGAGGGACCGGCTATGGCTACACCTTC CASTRGTGYGYTF
TRBJ2-7 TRBV5-1 . few TGCGCCAGCAGCTTGTTCGACGGTCGTCACACCAGCTCCTACGAGCAGTACTTC CASSLFDGRHTSSYEQYF
TRBJ1-5 TRBV6-5 . . TGTGCCAGCAGGGAGGCGTGGGGGGGCAATCAGCCCCAGCATTTT CASREAWGGNQPQHF
TRBJ2-7 TRBV6-5 TRBD1 . TGTGCCAGCAGTTACAGGGACAGCACCTACGAGCAGTACTTC CASSYRDSTYEQYF
TRBJ1-1 TRBV7-2 . once TGTGCCAGCAGCTTAGCGGGCTTTCAAACTGAAGCTTTCTTT CASSLAGFQTEAFF
TRBJ2-3 TRBV7-6 . . TGTGCCAGCAGCCAACAGTACACAGATACGCAGTATTTT CASSQQYTDTQYF
TRBJ1-1 TRBV19 . . TGTGCCAGTAGTCAACATGTGAACACTGAAGCTTTCTTT CASSQHVNTEAFF
TRBJ2-7 TRBV12-3/TRBV12-4 TRBD1 . TGTGCCAGCGAGGGACAGGGGTACGAGCAGTACTTC CASEGQGYEQYF
TRBJ2-5 TRBV11-3 TRBD1 . TGTGCCAGCAGCCCAGGGGGCAAGGAGGGAGAGACCCAGTACTTC CASSPGGKEGETQYF
TRBJ2-6 TRBV3-1/TRBV3-2 . . TGTGCCAGCAGCCCGGGACACTCTGGGGCCAACGTCCTGACTTTC CASSPGHSGANVLTF
TRBJ1-3 TRBV5-1 . . TGCGCCAGCAGCTTGGAAGTACCTGGAAACACCATATATTTT CASSLEVPGNTIYF
TRBJ1-5 TRBV5-8 . . TGTGCCAGCAGCTTGCAACGTGCCGGGGCGCGAGATCAGCCCCAGCATTTT CASSLQRAGARDQPQHF
TRBJ2-7 TRBV11-3 . . TGTGCCAGCAGCTTAGTGGGACACGAGCAGTACTTC CASSLVGHEQYF
TRBJ1-2 TRBV24-1 TRBD1 . TGTGCCACCATGGGACAGAACTATGGCTACACCTTC CATMGQNYGYTF
TRBJ2-5 TRBV19 . once TGTGCCAGTAGTCAAAGGGGCCAAGAGACCCAGTACTTC CASSQRGQETQYF
TRBJ2-7 TRBV5-5 . . TGTGCCAGCAGCTTGAAGGTCGGGGCGGGGGCCCACTCCTACGAGCAGTACTTC CASSLKVGAGAHSYEQYF
TRBJ1-1 TRBV29-1 . . TGCAGCGTGCGGACGGTGAACACTGAAGCTTTCTTT CSVRTVNTEAFF
TRBJ2-1 TRBV28 TRBD2 . TGTGCCAGCAGTCCCGGGACTAGCGGTCGCCCAGAGCAGTTCTTC CASSPGTSGRPEQFF
TRBJ2-5 TRBV5-4 . . TGTGCCAGCAGCTTGGGGGCAGGCCAAGAGACCCAGTACTTC CASSLGAGQETQYF
TRBJ1-2 TRBV5-6 TRBD1 . TGTGCCAGCAGCCAACCCGGGACAGGGATCTATGGCTACACCTTC CASSQPGTGIYGYTF
TRBJ1-5 TRBV4-1 . . TGCGCCAGCAGCCAAAGCGGACTGAATCAGCCCCAGCATTTT CASSQSGLNQPQHF
TRBJ2-1 TRBV5-1 . . TGCGCCAGCAGCTTCGGGGATATGAGGTCCTACAATGAGCAGTTCTTC CASSFGDMRSYNEQFF
TRBJ1-5 TRBV19 . . TGTGCCACCGGAGGCGGGGGCAGGAGCAATCAGCCCCAGCATTTT CATGGGGRSNQPQHF
TRBJ1-6 TRBV6-1 . . TGTGCCAGCAGTGAACCTGGAGTCCAGGGTTTAGGTTCACCCCTCCACTTT CASSEPGVQGLGSPLHF
TRBJ1-2 TRBV5-1 . few TGCGCCAGCAGCTTGGACAACTATGGCTACACCTTC CASSLDNYGYTF
TRBJ2-7 TRBV27 TRBD1 . TGTGCCAGCAGTTCCCCGGGACAGGGTAACGAGCAGTACTTC CASSSPGQGNEQYF
TRBJ1-2 TRBV12-3/TRBV12-4 TRBD1 . TGTGCCAGCACGGGACAGAATAACTATGGCTACACCTTC CASTGQNNYGYTF
TRBJ2-5 TRBV7-2 . . TGTGCCAGCAGCTTAGCGGGGGGCGAGACCCAGTACTTC CASSLAGGETQYF
TRBJ1-2 TRBV19 . . TGTGCCAGTAGTGTGATCAGGGGTAATGGCTACACCTTC CASSVIRGNGYTF
TRBJ1-1 TRBV12-3/TRBV12-4 . once TGTGCCAGCAGTTTTGCAGGTGAAGCTTTCTTT CASSFAGEAFF
TRBJ2-1 TRBV18 TRBD2 . TGTGCCAGCTCAATGCTAGCGGTGATGTCCAACAATGAGCAGTTCTTC CASSMLAVMSNNEQFF
TRBJ2-1 TRBV19 TRBD2 . TGTGCCAGTCGGGGGGGCAGCTCCTACAATGAGCAGTTCTTC CASRGGSSYNEQFF
TRBJ2-3 TRBV9 . . TGTGCCAGCAGCGAAAGGAAGAGCACAGATACGCAGTATTTT CASSERKSTDTQYF
TRBJ1-1 TRBV15 . . TGTGCCACCAGCAGAGATTGGGAGGGAAGGAAAAATGAAGCTTTCTTT CATSRDWEGRKNEAFF
TRBJ1-3 TRBV19 . . TGTGCCAGTACGGTTGGGGACTCCTCTGGAAACACCATATATTTT CASTVGDSSGNTIYF
TRBJ2-2 TRBV24-1 TRBD1 . TGTGCCACCAGTGATTCCGGGACAGCTAACACCGGGGAGCTGTTTTTT CATSDSGTANTGELFF
TRBJ2-7 TRBV19 . . TGTGCCAGTAGTATCCCCCGGTCAGGGCGCTACGAGCAGTACTTC CASSIPRSGRYEQYF
TRBJ2-5 TRBV5-1 TRBD2 . TGCGCCAGCAGCTTTTCTAGCGGGGGGGAGACCCAGTACTTC CASSFSSGGETQYF
TRBJ2-1 TRBV4-1 . . TGCGCCAGCAGCCAACGGAGGGGACCCTACAATGAGCAGTTCTTC CASSQRRGPYNEQFF
TRBJ2-4 TRBV2 . . TGTGCCAGCGGCCCAGGATTAGGAAAAAACATTCAGTACTTC CASGPGLGKNIQYF
TRBJ2-6 TRBV7-9 . . TGTGCCAGCAGCCATCGTGCAGGGAGAAACTCTGGGGCCAACGTCCTGACTTTC CASSHRAGRNSGANVLTF
TRBJ1-2 TRBV14 TRBD1 . TGTGCCAGCAGCCTTACCGACAGGGGGCTTGGCTACACCTTC CASSLTDRGLGYTF
TRBJ2-3 TRBV4-3 . . TGCGCCAGCAGCCAAGATCGGCAGGGTGGGGATACGCAGTATTTT CASSQDRQGGDTQYF
TRBJ1-6 TRBV5-1 . . TGCGCCAGCAGCCCCGGAGGGGGGGACTCACCCCTCCACTTT CASSPGGGDSPLHF
TRBJ2-3 TRBV4-3 TRBD1 . TGCGCCAGCAGCCAGGGGACAGGGGCAGATACGCAGTATTTT CASSQGTGADTQYF
TRBJ2-1 TRBV7-9 TRBD2 . TGTGCCAGCAGCTTAATGGCGGGGGGCAACAATGAGCAGTTCTTC CASSLMAGGNNEQFF
TRBJ2-7 TRBV7-9 . . TGTGCCAGCAGCTTAGGGCCGGTGGGGGAGCAGTACTTC CASSLGPVGEQYF
TRBJ2-5 TRBV4-3 TRBD2 . TGCGCCAGCAGCCGAATGGTGGGGGGGTCTCAAGAGACCCAGTACTTC CASSRMVGGSQETQYF